Following are 30 T cell receptor beta chains from one sample sequenced in a study of T cells in Graves' hyperthyroidism and ophthalmopathy. The source material, RNA transcripts, was used to amplify TCR beta CDR3 regions. First-round RT-PCR targeting the TCR CDR3 was performed with the HTBI primer set. TCRdb reanalysed the multiplex PCR reads using MiXCR and keeps one entry per CDR3 protein. The top ten clones hold about 21% of a sample with hundreds of thousands of distinct CDR3 sequences, around 15% of them seen once. Sequencing input: blood. The receptor set was obtained from a woman aged 55 to 70 with Graves' ophthalmopathy.

This chain connects TRBV4-1 to TRBJ1-2, with TRBD1 matching 8 bases. The junction had 10 bases not matched to a gene; V was cut back by 5 bases and J by 5 bases. CDR1 and CDR2 (germline): MGHRA, YSYEKL. The CDR3 totals 15 residues. CDR3 coding DNA: TGCGCCAGCAGCAGGGCAGGGGGCGGAGAGTATGGCTACACCTTC. This codes for CASSRAGGGEYGYTF.

Ten or more counts support this clonotype. The CDR3 nucleotides read TGTGCCAGCAGCACCCTAGCGGGAGATAGGAACATTCAGTACTTC. Amino acid sequence: CASSTLAGDRNIQYF. This chain joins TRBV28 and TRBJ2-4; TRBD2 agrees at 10 bases. The CDR3 loop spans 15 amino acids. V trimming: 6 bases; J trimming: 7 bases; junction bases outside the gene matches: 9. Germline CDR1 is MDHEN and CDR2 is SYDVKM.

This clonotype came up a few times. The chain employs TRBV12-3 or TRBV12-4 and TRBJ2-7, with 7 bases lining up with TRBD2. CDR3 length: 13 residues. The V segment lost 4 bases and the J segment 4 bases; nucleotides outside the gene matches: 4. The CDR3 coding sequence is TGTGCCAGCAGTTGGGGGGGGGGTTACGAGCAGTACTTC. It codes for CASSWGGGYEQYF.

The chain joins TRBV20-1 to TRBJ2-2, with 14 bases matching TRBD2. This CDR3 contains 18 residues. The junction had 12 bases not matched to a gene; V was cut back by 5 bases and J by 4 bases. Germline V lookup: CDR1 DFQATT, CDR2 SNEGSKA (reference sequence). CDR3 nucleotide sequence: TGCAGTGCTCCCGGACTAGCGGGAGGCCCACCAGGCACCGGGGAGCTGTTTTTT. It translates to CSAPGLAGGPPGTGELFF.

The V call is TRBV5-5, the J call TRBJ2-4; D assignment may be TRBD1 or TRBD2 (5 bases each). Germline loops: CDR1 SGHKS, CDR2 YYEKEE (reference sequence). CDR3 length: 13 amino acids. Trimming took off 2 bases at V and 7 bases at J, with 10 bases between the two ends. The CDR3 DNA reads as TGTGCCAGCAGCTTAATGGGGGTGAACATTCAGTACTTC. Amino acids: CASSLMGVNIQYF.

This clonotype was seen ten or more times. CDR3 sequence (DNA): TGTGCCAGCAGCCAAGCCGGGAGAAGGGCGACTGAAGCTTTCTTT. Its protein product is CASSQAGRRATEAFF. The rearrangement links TRBV3-1 to TRBJ1-1; unclear D gene. There are 15 residues in the CDR3. Per germline, CDR1 LGHDT and CDR2 YNNKEL (reference sequence). The V end lost 1 base, the J end lost 5 bases, and 14 bases lay between the germline ends. Combining the CDR3 with reference TRBV3-1 and TRBJ1-1 gives the whole variable domain DTAVSQTPKYLVTQMGNDKSIKCEQNLGHDTMYWYKQDSKKFLKIMFSYNNKELIINETVPNRFSPKSPDKAHLNLHINSLELGDSAVYFCASSQAGRRATEAFFGQGTRLTVV.

J is TRBJ1-2 and V is TRBV20-1, with 10 nucleotides matching TRBD1. CDR1 DFQATT and CDR2 SNEGSKA come from the germline V gene (reference sequence). The junction had 13 bases not matched to a gene; V was cut back by 3 bases and J by 3 bases. The CDR3 loop spans 17 amino acids. The CDR3 protein is CSARGDRDRGSDYGYTF. DNA of the CDR3: TGCAGTGCTAGGGGGGACCGGGACAGGGGATCGGACTATGGCTACACCTTC.

CDR3 loop: CASSLTGGLYNEQFF. For the CDR3, the DNA is TGCGCCAGCAGCTTAACAGGGGGACTTTACAATGAGCAGTTCTTC. The chain joins TRBV5-1 to TRBJ2-1; 8 bases agree with TRBD1. V gave up 2 bases and J gave up 4 bases; unmatched junction bases: 5. The CDR3 runs 15 residues. CDR1 and CDR2 (germline): SGHRS, YFSETQ.

This clonotype was seen ten or more times. This chain uses TRBV7-9 with TRBJ1-5; tentative D call: TRBD1 (5 bases). V shed 1 base and J shed 2 bases, with 12 bases lying between them. CDR1 SEHNR and CDR2 FQNEAQ come from the germline V gene (reference sequence). The CDR3 is 16 residues long. The CDR3 DNA sequence: TGTGCCAGCAGCTTAGGAACCCAGGGTGGCAATCAGCCCCAGCATTTT. Its translation: CASSLGTQGGNQPQHF.

This clonotype was observed a handful of times. The rearrangement joins TRBV11-3 to TRBJ2-7; a possible D gene is TRBD2 (6 bases). This CDR3 region has 14 residues. Germline lookup yields CDR1 SGHNT and CDR2 YENEEA. V was pared by 5 bases and J by 2 bases, with 13 bases between. CDR3 sequence reads: CASSPRAGTYEQYF. The CDR3, as DNA: TGTGCCAGCAGCCCGCGGGCGGGAACCTACGAGCAGTACTTC.

This clonotype was recorded at least ten times. This chain uses TRBV5-1 with TRBJ1-1, with D hard to call. V lost 4 bases to trimming and J lost 10 bases, with 23 bases between them. Per the germline V gene, CDR1 is SGHRS and CDR2 is YFSETQ. The CDR3 consists of 15 residues. DNA of the CDR3: TGCGCCAGCAGCCGACGGACCCTTCAACCCCACCCAGCTTTCTTT. It translates to CASSRRTLQPHPAFF. Supplemented by reference TRBV5-1 and TRBJ1-1, the full variable domain reads KAGVTQTPRYLIKTRGQQVTLSCSPISGHRSVSWYQQTPGQGLQFLFEYFSETQRNKGNFPGRFSGRQFSNSRSEMNVSTLELGDSALYLCASSRRTLQPHPAFFGQGTRLTVV.

As concerns this clonotype: Just one base apart from a much larger clone, this may be a read error. The V and J genes are TRBV6-1 and TRBJ2-7; TRBD2 might be the D (5 bases). Trimming shortened V by 5 bases and J by 2 bases, and 13 bases separated the two germline ends. Germline CDR1 MNHNS, CDR2 SASEGT. This CDR3 has 14 amino acids. The CDR3 loop reads CASSRRGLTYEQYF. The CDR3 DNA follows: TGTGCCAGCAGTAGAAGAGGGTTGACCTACGAGCAGTACTTC.

The table lists this clonotype with many counts. The V and J genes are TRBV18 and TRBJ2-7; no firm D call. V shed 5 bases and J shed 4 bases, with 9 bases lying between them. Germline V lookup: CDR1 KGHSH, CDR2 LQKENI. The CDR3 consists of 12 residues. This CDR3 is CASSTDGYEQYF. Written as DNA, the CDR3 is TGTGCCAGCTCAACCGACGGATACGAGCAGTACTTC.

In its sample, this clonotype was seen a few times. V gene TRBV9 combines with J gene TRBJ2-6, with D perhaps TRBD1 or TRBD2 (5 bases each). CDR3 length equals 14 residues. Germline V gene data show CDR1 as SGDLS and CDR2 as YYNGEE. V was trimmed by 3 bases and J by 5 bases, leaving 9 bases between them. CDR3 nucleotide sequence: TGTGCCAGCAGCGAGAGGGACCGGGCCAACGTCCTGACTTTC. Protein sequence: CASSERDRANVLTF.

The sample holds many counts of this clonotype. This chain links TRBV20-1 with TRBJ2-1, with a tentative D call TRBD2 (6 bases). Germline assignment: CDR1 DFQATT and CDR2 SNEGSKA (reference sequence). Deletions cut 3 bases from V and 8 bases from J, with 20 bases between. The CDR3 has 15 residues. CDR3 region: CSASGVDPGGHEQFF. CDR3 DNA: TGCAGTGCTAGCGGGGTGGACCCTGGAGGGCATGAGCAGTTCTTC.

The gene calls are TRBV29-1 and TRBJ2-1; 10 positions match TRBD2. Germline values: CDR1 SQVTM, CDR2 ANQGSEA. The CDR3 contains 17 residues. V was pared by 3 bases and J by 7 bases, with 15 bases of the junction left unmatched. The CDR3 sequence: CSVETGLAGAPGNEQFF. In DNA, the CDR3 is TGCAGCGTTGAGACTGGGCTAGCGGGAGCCCCGGGGAATGAGCAGTTCTTC.

This clonotype was counted ten times or more. V is TRBV20-1 and J is TRBJ2-3; a possible D gene is TRBD2 (6 bases). Germline CDR1 reads DFQATT; CDR2 reads SNEGSKA (reference sequence). V lost 5 bases to trimming and J lost 0 bases, with 12 bases between them. This CDR3 has 14 residues. The CDR3 protein is CSALLSGSTDTQYF. As DNA, the CDR3 is TGCAGTGCTCTACTGAGCGGGAGCACAGATACGCAGTATTTT.

The rearrangement links TRBV2 to TRBJ2-2; D unclear. V lost 6 bases and J 1 base, leaving 9 bases between the germline ends. The CDR3 runs to 14 residues. The V gene's germline CDR1 is SNHLY and CDR2 FYNNEI. The DNA for the CDR3 is TGTGCCAGCAGGGTGCTCCAGAACACCGGGGAGCTGTTTTTT. Protein product: CASRVLQNTGELFF.

This clonotype was seen only a few times. The chain uses TRBV20-1 and TRBJ1-2; TRBD1 is a possible D gene (5 bases). CDR1 is DFQATT, CDR2 SNEGSKA, per germline (reference sequence). V was shortened by 2 bases and J by 1 base, with 14 bases between the two germline ends. CDR3 size: 15 residues. The CDR3 DNA reads TGCAGTGCTAGAAATCGCGAGGGGCTTAACTATGGCTACACCTTC. It is translated as CSARNREGLNYGYTF.

In its sample, this clonotype was seen a few times. The chain carries TRBV4-2 and TRBJ2-2, with D hard to call. V shed 0 bases and J shed 6 bases, with 5 bases lying between them. The CDR3 contains 13 residues. Looked up from germline, CDR1 is LGHNA and CDR2 is YNFKEQ. The CDR3 loop is CASSQEGSGELFF. The CDR3 bases are TGTGCCAGCAGCCAAGAAGGGTCCGGGGAGCTGTTTTTT.

Notes on this clonotype: One end of the junction does not line up with germline, which may come from a read error. J is TRBJ1-4 and V is TRBV11-2; D is undetermined. CDR1 SGHAT and CDR2 FQNNGV come from the germline V gene. The CDR3 runs 14 residues. The CDR3: CASSALATNEKLFF. The CDR3 coding sequence is TGTGCCAGCAGCGCCCTTGCAACTAACGAAAAACTGTTTTTT.

This clonotype was seen a few times. V and J are TRBV27 and TRBJ2-7, with D tentatively TRBD2 (5 bases). This CDR3 is 12 amino acids long. V shed 3 bases and J shed 5 bases, with 8 bases lying between them. Germline CDR1 and CDR2: MNHEY and SMNVEV (reference sequence). CDR3 loop: CASSFRGHEQYF. The CDR3 nucleotides are TGTGCCAGCAGTTTCCGGGGTCACGAGCAGTACTTC.

The genes are TRBV28 and TRBJ2-1, with unresolved D. The V gene's germline CDR1 is MDHEN and CDR2 SYDVKM. This CDR3 has 15 amino acids. The V end lost 5 bases, the J end lost 3 bases, and 14 bases lay between the germline ends. The CDR3 loop is CASSEYRPIYNEQFF. Here the CDR3 DNA reads TGTGCCAGCAGTGAATACCGACCTATCTACAATGAGCAGTTCTTC.

The sample holds a few counts of this clonotype. CDR3 protein: CASSQDNPGTSGHNEQFF. CDR3 bases: TGTGCCAGCAGCCAAGATAATCCCGGGACTAGCGGCCACAATGAGCAGTTCTTC. The V gene is TRBV4-2, the J gene TRBJ2-1; 11 bases are a match to TRBD2. This CDR3 has 18 residues. With V trimmed by 0 bases and J by 5 bases, 9 bases remained unmatched. Germline CDR1 LGHNA, CDR2 YNFKEQ.

This sequence joins TRBV6-1 and TRBJ1-3; D gene uncertain. The V gene's germline CDR1 is MNHNS and CDR2 SASEGT. Trimming pared 2 bases from V and 0 bases from J, leaving 8 bases between. The CDR3 runs to 15 residues. CDR3 sequence: CASSEPGSSGNTIYF. CDR3 coding DNA: TGTGCCAGCAGTGAACCGGGAAGCTCTGGAAACACCATATATTTT.

In this sample, this clonotype turned up many times. The chain has TRBV30 and TRBJ2-2; D not certain. This CDR3 has 13 amino acids. The germline V gene encodes CDR1 GTSNPN and CDR2 SVGIG (reference sequence). V dropped 0 bases and J dropped 5 bases, with 7 bases sitting between them. As DNA, the CDR3 is TGTGCCTGGAGTGTAGCAGATACCGGGGAGCTGTTTTTT. Its translation is CAWSVADTGELFF.

As to this clonotype: A much bigger clone sits one base away, suggesting this may be a read error. This chain uses TRBV20-1 with TRBJ2-3; D not resolved. The CDR3 sequence is 16 residues long. Germline CDR1 and CDR2: DFQATT and SNEGSKA (reference sequence). Trimming took 3 bases from V and 3 from J, leaving 19 bases between them. The CDR3 DNA follows: TGCAGTGCTAGCTGGATAGGTCGGTTTGGGACAGATACGCAGTATTTT. It codes for CSASWIGRFGTDTQYF.

The sample holds a few counts of this clonotype. A much larger clone is a single base away; this may be a read error. The V call is TRBV5-1, the J call TRBJ2-1; tentatively, D is TRBD2 (5 bases). The germline V gene encodes CDR1 SGHRS and CDR2 YFSETQ. Deletions cut 5 bases from V and 9 bases from J, with 24 bases between. The CDR3 covers 16 residues. DNA for the CDR3: TGCGCCAGCAGGGGCGTGGTGGGAGCCGGTCTAGGTGAGCAGTTCTTC. It codes for CASRGVVGAGLGEQFF.

This clonotype was observed many times. The J gene is TRBJ1-2, the V gene TRBV20-1, with D uncertain. With 3 bases removed from V and 4 bases from J, the gap between germline ends came to 15 bases. The germline V gene has CDR1 DFQATT and CDR2 SNEGSKA (reference sequence). This CDR3 is 14 amino acids long. CDR3 sequence: CSARDAQPSYGYTF. CDR3 DNA sequence: TGCAGTGCTAGGGATGCGCAGCCGTCCTATGGCTACACCTTC.

This chain links TRBV4-1 with TRBJ2-1; D is ambiguous. CDR3 length: 13 residues. Trimming left V 4 bases short and J 5 bases short, with 9 bases between. Germline CDR1 is MGHRA and CDR2 is YSYEKL. CDR3 residues: CASSPDLHNEQFF. In DNA form, the CDR3 reads TGCGCCAGCAGCCCGGACCTCCACAATGAGCAGTTCTTC.